A selection of T cell receptor beta chains follows, all from one sample in a study of blood T cells in healthy people across ages. TCRdb processed the 5' RACE reads anew with MiXCR; each CDR3 protein has one entry. The sample lists over 1.5 million distinct CDR3 sequences, 49% occurring once. Sample: blood. Every receptor here comes from a woman in her thirties or forties in good health. Both conserved end residues are part of each CDR3. Each record gives: CDR3 protein, J gene, V gene.

CASSPQGMRTDTQYF | TRBJ2-3 | TRBV7-2
CASSQRTGAEQYF | - | TRBV12-3/TRBV12-4
CAGQWGETQYF | TRBJ2-5 | TRBV6-2/TRBV6-3
CASSFELLYNEQFF | TRBJ2-1 | TRBV5-6
CASSPGTPLSYEQYF | TRBJ2-7 | TRBV6-2/TRBV6-3
CSAMGAGGYNEQFF | TRBJ2-1 | TRBV20-1
CASRMPPGGGQETQYF | TRBJ2-5 | TRBV28
CASRLAQETQYF | TRBJ2-5 | TRBV6-2/TRBV6-3
CASSFSTGYSPLHF | TRBJ1-6 | TRBV7-9
CSASGQAELAKNIQYF | TRBJ2-4 | TRBV20-1
CAISGHDNNEQFF | TRBJ2-1 | TRBV10-3
CASSTRQGTYGQYF | TRBJ2-7 | TRBV7-2
CSARAPQGDAGELFF | TRBJ2-2 | TRBV20-1